This TCR beta chain was recorded in a study of vaccination effects on CD4 cells after COVID-19. Turning to the study itself: Following the second dose by a median of 72 days, the post-vaccine samples were obtained.

Pools of viral peptides were used by the ViraFEST assay to expand antigen-specific CD4+ T cells ahead of sequencing. Culturing for ten to eleven days preceded CD4+ T cell isolation. Participants received two doses of either the BNT162b2 or mRNA-1273 vaccine. Vaccinated recipients, who were negative for nucleocapsid antibodies, had no history of SARS-CoV-2 infection. Points from the study as a whole: Marked contraction was observed in infection-induced and vaccine-induced clones late after vaccination.

As concerns this clone: As yet, its antigen is unknown.

Looked up from germline, CDR1 is GTSNPN and CDR2 is SVGIG (reference sequence). The CDR3 totals 13 residues. Trimming removed 7 bases from V and 1 base from J, with 11 bases in between. This table comes from immunoSEQ multiplex PCR, and its TCRdb copy is limited to in-frame clones, with some not included. Of over 60,000 clones in the sample, 74% were seen once. The sequence was collected from a human donor who received a COVID-19 vaccine. The chain carries TRBV30 and TRBJ1-5; D is uncertain. Sequenced here: CD4+ T cells from PBMCs cultured with HCoV-229E spike peptides, sampled after COVID-19 vaccination. Here the CDR3 reads CALRTGSNQPQHF. CDR3 bases: TGTGCCTTGAGGACGGGAAGCAATCAGCCCCAGCATTTT. The full variable domain, with the rest looked up from reference TRBV30 and TRBJ1-5, is SQTIHQWPATLVQPVGSPLSLECTVEGTSNPNLYWYRQAAGRGLQLLFYSVGIGQISSEVPQNLSASRPQDRQFILSSKKLLLSDSGFYLCALRTGSNQPQHFGDGTRLSIL.